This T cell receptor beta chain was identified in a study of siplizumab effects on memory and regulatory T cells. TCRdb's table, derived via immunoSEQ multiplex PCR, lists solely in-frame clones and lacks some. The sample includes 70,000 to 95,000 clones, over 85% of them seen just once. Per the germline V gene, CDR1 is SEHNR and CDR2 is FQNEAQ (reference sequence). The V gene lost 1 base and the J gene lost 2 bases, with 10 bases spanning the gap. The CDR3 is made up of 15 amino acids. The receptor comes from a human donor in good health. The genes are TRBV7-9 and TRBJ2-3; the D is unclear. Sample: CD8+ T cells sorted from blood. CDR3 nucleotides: TGTGCCAGCAGCTTAGTATTAACCTACACAGATACGCAGTATTTT. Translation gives CASSLVLTYTDTQYF.